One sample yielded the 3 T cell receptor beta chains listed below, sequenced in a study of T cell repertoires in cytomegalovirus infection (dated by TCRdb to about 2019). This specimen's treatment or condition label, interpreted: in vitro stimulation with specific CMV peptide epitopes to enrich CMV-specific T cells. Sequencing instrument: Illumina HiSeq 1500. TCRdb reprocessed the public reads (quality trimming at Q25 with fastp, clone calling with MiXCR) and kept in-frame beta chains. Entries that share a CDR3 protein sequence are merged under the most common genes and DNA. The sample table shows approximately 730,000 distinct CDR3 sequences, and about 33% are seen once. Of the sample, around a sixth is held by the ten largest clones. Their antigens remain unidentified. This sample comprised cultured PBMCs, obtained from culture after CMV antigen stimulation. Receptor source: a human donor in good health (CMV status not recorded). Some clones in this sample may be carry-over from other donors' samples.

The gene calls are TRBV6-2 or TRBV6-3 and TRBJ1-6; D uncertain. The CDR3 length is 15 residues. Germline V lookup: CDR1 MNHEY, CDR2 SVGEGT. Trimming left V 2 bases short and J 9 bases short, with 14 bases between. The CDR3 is CASSYLSMVASPLHF. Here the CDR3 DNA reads TGTGCCAGCAGTTACCTCTCGATGGTTGCTTCACCCCTCCACTTT.

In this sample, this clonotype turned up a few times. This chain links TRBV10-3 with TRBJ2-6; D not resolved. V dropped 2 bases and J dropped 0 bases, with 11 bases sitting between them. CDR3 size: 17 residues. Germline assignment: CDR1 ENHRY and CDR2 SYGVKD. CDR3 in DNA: TGTGCCATCAGTGAGCAGGTCGTACTCTCTGGGGCCAACGTCCTGACTTTC. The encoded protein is CAISEQVVLSGANVLTF.

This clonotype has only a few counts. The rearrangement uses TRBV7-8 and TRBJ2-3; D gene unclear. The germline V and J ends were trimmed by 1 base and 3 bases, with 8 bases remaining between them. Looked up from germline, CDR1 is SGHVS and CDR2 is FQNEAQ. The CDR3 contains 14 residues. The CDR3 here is CASSLGYLTDTQYF. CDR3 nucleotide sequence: TGTGCCAGCAGCTTAGGGTACCTAACAGATACGCAGTATTTT.